This is a list of T cell receptor beta chains from one sample in a study of blood T cell repertoires in COVID-19. Libraries were prepared by immunoSEQ multiplex PCR; TCRdb keeps only in-frame clonotypes and omits some of them. The sample lists some 170,000 clones; 75% to 90% were seen once. Sequencing was carried out using peripheral blood. The source is a middle-aged woman with COVID-19, enrolled during active disease. Both conserved end residues are part of each CDR3. Each record gives: J gene, D gene, V gene, clone size, CDR3 DNA, CDR3 protein. A D gene is named only where the DNA matches it firmly. Clone sizes are given selectively: once, few, many, or a class where the clone is expanded.

j_gene: TRBJ2-2
d_gene: TRBD2
v_gene: TRBV11-3
abundance: once
CDR3nt: TGTGCCAGCAGCTTCGGGGGGGACACGGAGCTGTTTTTT
CDR3aa: CASSFGGDTELFF

j_gene: TRBJ1-1
d_gene: .
v_gene: TRBV24-1
abundance: .
CDR3nt: TGTGCCACCAGTGATTTGCTTAACGGTGAAGCTTTCTTT
CDR3aa: CATSDLLNGEAFF

j_gene: TRBJ1-1
d_gene: TRBD1
v_gene: TRBV12-5
abundance: few
CDR3nt: TGTGCTAGTGCTTGGACAGGCCGAACTGAAGCTTTCTTT
CDR3aa: CASAWTGRTEAFF

j_gene: TRBJ2-3
d_gene: TRBD2
v_gene: TRBV9
abundance: .
CDR3nt: TGTGCCAGCAGCGTACGACTAGGGACTAGTTTCTTGAATTTT
CDR3aa: CASSVRLGTSFLNF

j_gene: TRBJ2-7
d_gene: .
v_gene: TRBV3-1/TRBV3-2
abundance: few
CDR3nt: TGTGCCAGCAGCCAAGCGGCAGGCTCCTACGAGCAGTACTTC
CDR3aa: CASSQAAGSYEQYF

j_gene: TRBJ2-3
d_gene: TRBD2
v_gene: TRBV10-2
abundance: few
CDR3nt: TGCGCCAGCAGTGAAGGACGGGGGGGGACAGATACGCAGTATTTT
CDR3aa: CASSEGRGGTDTQYF

j_gene: TRBJ1-5
d_gene: .
v_gene: TRBV2
abundance: .
CDR3nt: TGTGCCAGCAGTGGAGGACAGATCAATCAGCCCCAGCATTTT
CDR3aa: CASSGGQINQPQHF

j_gene: TRBJ2-2
d_gene: .
v_gene: TRBV6-4
abundance: .
CDR3nt: TGTGCCAGCAGTGACACTATAGGGGCGAACACCGGGGAGCTGTTTTTT
CDR3aa: CASSDTIGANTGELFF

j_gene: TRBJ2-1
d_gene: .
v_gene: TRBV12-3/TRBV12-4
abundance: .
CDR3nt: TGTGCCAGCAGTACCCGGGACAATGAGCAGTTCTTC
CDR3aa: CASSTRDNEQFF

j_gene: TRBJ2-7
d_gene: .
v_gene: TRBV28
abundance: .
CDR3nt: TGTGCCAGCAGTTTAGCGGGGGCGTCCGAGCAGTACTTC
CDR3aa: CASSLAGASEQYF

j_gene: TRBJ1-3
d_gene: TRBD1
v_gene: TRBV7-2
abundance: .
CDR3nt: TGTGCCAGCAGCCCTGCGACAGGGAGAAACACCATATATTTT
CDR3aa: CASSPATGRNTIYF

j_gene: TRBJ1-2
d_gene: TRBD1
v_gene: TRBV6-5
abundance: .
CDR3nt: TGTGCCAGACTCCGGACAGGGAAGGAGGAAGACTACACCTTC
CDR3aa: CARLRTGKEEDYTF

j_gene: TRBJ1-1
d_gene: .
v_gene: TRBV19
abundance: .
CDR3nt: TGTGCCAGTAGCCTCAACACTGAAGCTTTCTTT
CDR3aa: CASSLNTEAFF

j_gene: TRBJ2-1
d_gene: TRBD2
v_gene: TRBV27
abundance: .
CDR3nt: TGTGCCAGCAGTTTATTGGGACTAGCGGGAGGCAATGAGCAGTTCTTC
CDR3aa: CASSLLGLAGGNEQFF

j_gene: TRBJ1-5
d_gene: .
v_gene: TRBV7-9
abundance: .
CDR3nt: TGTGCCAGCAGCTTAGCTAATAGCAATCAGCCCCAGCATTTT
CDR3aa: CASSLANSNQPQHF

j_gene: TRBJ1-2
d_gene: TRBD1
v_gene: TRBV5-1
abundance: .
CDR3nt: TGCGCCAGCAGCGGGGGACAGGGCTATGGCTACACCTTC
CDR3aa: CASSGGQGYGYTF

j_gene: TRBJ2-1
d_gene: .
v_gene: TRBV10-1
abundance: .
CDR3nt: TGCGCCACCGGGATCTACAATGAGCAGTTCTTC
CDR3aa: CATGIYNEQFF

j_gene: TRBJ2-2
d_gene: TRBD2
v_gene: TRBV11-2
abundance: few
CDR3nt: TGTGCCAGCAGCGAAGGGACTAGCGCGCGGAACACCGGGGAGCTGTTTTTT
CDR3aa: CASSEGTSARNTGELFF

j_gene: TRBJ1-2
d_gene: .
v_gene: TRBV2
abundance: once
CDR3nt: TGTGCCAGCAGTGGGGGGACACCGGTTTCTGGCTACACCTTC
CDR3aa: CASSGGTPVSGYTF

j_gene: TRBJ2-5
d_gene: TRBD2
v_gene: TRBV28
abundance: few
CDR3nt: TGTGCCAGCAGTTTATTGGCTAGCGGGAGACCCGACCTCGAAGAGACCCAGTACTTC
CDR3aa: CASSLLASGRPDLEETQYF

j_gene: TRBJ1-1
d_gene: TRBD1
v_gene: TRBV5-1
abundance: .
CDR3nt: TGCGCCAGCAGCTTGGAAACATACAGGGGGAAGACTGAAGCTTTCTTT
CDR3aa: CASSLETYRGKTEAFF

j_gene: TRBJ2-1
d_gene: TRBD1
v_gene: TRBV7-9
abundance: .
CDR3nt: TGTGCCAGCAGCTTAGGGACAGGGACGTCAAGGCTGAAGGGGAATGAGCAGTTCTTC
CDR3aa: CASSLGTGTSRLKGNEQFF

j_gene: TRBJ2-5
d_gene: TRBD2
v_gene: TRBV7-9
abundance: once
CDR3nt: TGTGCCAGCAGCTTCGACCTCACGGGGGGAGAGACCCAGTACTTC
CDR3aa: CASSFDLTGGETQYF

j_gene: TRBJ2-7
d_gene: TRBD1
v_gene: TRBV27
abundance: .
CDR3nt: TGTGCCAGCAGTTTATCGGCCTTTACAGGGGGCGCGGGCCTCGGCGAGCAGTACTTC
CDR3aa: CASSLSAFTGGAGLGEQYF

j_gene: TRBJ1-5
d_gene: .
v_gene: TRBV19
abundance: .
CDR3nt: TGTGCCAGTAGTAGGACAGACGGTTTTGATCAGCCCCAGCATTTT
CDR3aa: CASSRTDGFDQPQHF

j_gene: TRBJ1-2
d_gene: TRBD1
v_gene: TRBV29-1
abundance: .
CDR3nt: TGCAGCGTTGTAGGGACAGGGACTGGCTACACCTTC
CDR3aa: CSVVGTGTGYTF

j_gene: TRBJ1-3
d_gene: .
v_gene: TRBV6-2/TRBV6-3
abundance: .
CDR3nt: TGTGCCAGCAGTCCCGGGGGGTCCTCTGGAAACACCATATATTTT
CDR3aa: CASSPGGSSGNTIYF

j_gene: TRBJ1-6
d_gene: .
v_gene: TRBV19
abundance: .
CDR3nt: TGTGCCAGTAGTGCGACATCCCCAAATTGGTCACCCCTCCACTTT
CDR3aa: CASSATSPNWSPLHF

j_gene: TRBJ2-1
d_gene: .
v_gene: TRBV14
abundance: .
CDR3nt: TGTGCCAGCAGCCAAGCTTTGGGGGGTGAGCAGTTCTTC
CDR3aa: CASSQALGGEQFF

j_gene: TRBJ2-3
d_gene: .
v_gene: TRBV7-3
abundance: .
CDR3nt: TGTGCCAGCAGCCGTACTAGCATGGTTTTTGGAGATACGCAGTATTTT
CDR3aa: CASSRTSMVFGDTQYF

j_gene: TRBJ2-7
d_gene: TRBD1
v_gene: TRBV10-3
abundance: .
CDR3nt: TGTGCCATTTGGACAGGGACACCCTACGAGCAGTACTTC
CDR3aa: CAIWTGTPYEQYF

j_gene: TRBJ1-2
d_gene: TRBD1
v_gene: TRBV19
abundance: .
CDR3nt: TGTGCCAGTAGTCGGATCGAAACGGGACAGGGTTTAGGCTACACCTTC
CDR3aa: CASSRIETGQGLGYTF

j_gene: TRBJ2-1
d_gene: .
v_gene: TRBV5-1
abundance: .
CDR3nt: TGCGCCAGCAGCTTGGCGGCGGCGGCAAAGAGTGGTGAGCAGTTCTTC
CDR3aa: CASSLAAAAKSGEQFF

j_gene: TRBJ2-3
d_gene: TRBD2
v_gene: TRBV4-1
abundance: .
CDR3nt: TGCGCCAGCAGCCCCAAGGCGGGAGACCGCACAGATACGCAGTATTTT
CDR3aa: CASSPKAGDRTDTQYF

j_gene: TRBJ1-2
d_gene: TRBD1
v_gene: TRBV30
abundance: .
CDR3nt: TGTGCCTGGATACACAGGGGACTTCTCTATGGCTACACCTTC
CDR3aa: CAWIHRGLLYGYTF

j_gene: TRBJ1-6
d_gene: .
v_gene: TRBV11-2
abundance: few
CDR3nt: TGTGCCAGCAGACCTTACTCGAGCTCCTATAATTCACCCCTCCACTTT
CDR3aa: CASRPYSSSYNSPLHF

j_gene: TRBJ2-1
d_gene: TRBD1
v_gene: TRBV14
abundance: few
CDR3nt: TGTGCCAGCAGCCCCTTGGATGTGCCGGACAGGGCCTACAATGAGCAGTTCTTC
CDR3aa: CASSPLDVPDRAYNEQFF

j_gene: TRBJ1-5
d_gene: .
v_gene: TRBV2
abundance: .
CDR3nt: TGTGCCAGCAGTGAACAGGTGAGGCCCCAGCATTTT
CDR3aa: CASSEQVRPQHF

j_gene: TRBJ1-2
d_gene: TRBD1
v_gene: TRBV5-1
abundance: .
CDR3nt: TGCGCCAGCAGCTTGGATCCCCGACAGGGCAGGTACACCTTC
CDR3aa: CASSLDPRQGRYTF

j_gene: TRBJ2-1
d_gene: TRBD2
v_gene: TRBV10-3
abundance: .
CDR3nt: TGTGCCATCATTTTAGCGGGGGGTCCTCCTCGCTACAATGAGCAGTTCTTC
CDR3aa: CAIILAGGPPRYNEQFF

j_gene: TRBJ2-1
d_gene: .
v_gene: TRBV28
abundance: .
CDR3nt: TGTGCCAGCAGTTTTCTCTCCTCCTACAATGAGCAGTTCTTC
CDR3aa: CASSFLSSYNEQFF

j_gene: TRBJ1-2
d_gene: .
v_gene: TRBV4-1
abundance: .
CDR3nt: TGCGCCAGCAGCCAAGATCCCGGTGGCTACACCTTC
CDR3aa: CASSQDPGGYTF

j_gene: TRBJ2-1
d_gene: .
v_gene: TRBV6-6
abundance: .
CDR3nt: TGTGCCACCCTCAGGGGTGGAAATGAGCAGTTCTTC
CDR3aa: CATLRGGNEQFF

j_gene: TRBJ1-2
d_gene: .
v_gene: TRBV6-1
abundance: .
CDR3nt: TGTGCCAGCAGTGAGAGGGTTAACTATGGCTACACCTTC
CDR3aa: CASSERVNYGYTF

j_gene: TRBJ2-1
d_gene: TRBD2
v_gene: TRBV5-1
abundance: .
CDR3nt: TGCGCCAGCAGCTCTAGCGGCCCCGAGGGTATCTACAATGAGCAGTTCTTC
CDR3aa: CASSSSGPEGIYNEQFF

j_gene: TRBJ2-5
d_gene: TRBD1
v_gene: TRBV2
abundance: once
CDR3nt: TGTGCCAGCAGTGCCCCACAGGGGGCGAGGGAGACCCAGTACTTC
CDR3aa: CASSAPQGARETQYF

j_gene: TRBJ2-6
d_gene: .
v_gene: TRBV11-3
abundance: once
CDR3nt: TGTGCCAGCAGCTTAAGTTGGCAGGCGTCTGGGGCCAACGTCCTGACTTTC
CDR3aa: CASSLSWQASGANVLTF

j_gene: TRBJ1-4
d_gene: TRBD1
v_gene: TRBV6-5
abundance: .
CDR3nt: TGTGCCAGCAGAACGGGACAGACTAATGAAAAACTGTTTTTT
CDR3aa: CASRTGQTNEKLFF

j_gene: TRBJ1-2
d_gene: .
v_gene: TRBV20-1
abundance: .
CDR3nt: TGCAGTGCTATCATCTATGGCTACACCTTC
CDR3aa: CSAIIYGYTF

j_gene: TRBJ1-1
d_gene: .
v_gene: TRBV5-1
abundance: few
CDR3nt: TGCGCCAGCAGCTTGGACCCGGGGTACACTGAAGCTTTCTTT
CDR3aa: CASSLDPGYTEAFF

j_gene: TRBJ2-5
d_gene: TRBD2
v_gene: TRBV6-4
abundance: .
CDR3nt: TGTGCCAGCAGGTCGACTAGCGGGAGAGGACAAGAGACCCAGTACTTC
CDR3aa: CASRSTSGRGQETQYF

j_gene: TRBJ1-2
d_gene: .
v_gene: TRBV12-3/TRBV12-4
abundance: .
CDR3nt: TGTGCCAGCAGTTCCCTCAGGGGTTCTGGCTACACCTTC
CDR3aa: CASSSLRGSGYTF

j_gene: TRBJ1-1
d_gene: .
v_gene: TRBV19
abundance: .
CDR3nt: TGTGCCAGTAGTATAGGTGGGGGCCGTCGTACTGAAGCTTTCTTT
CDR3aa: CASSIGGGRRTEAFF